The entry below describes one T cell receptor (beta chain). Its antigen is undetermined. The sample comes from a study of lymphopenia after photon versus proton radiotherapy. The study, taken as a whole, reports: After the lymphocyte nadir, photon-treated repertoires showed oligoclonal expansion, especially of CD8+ Temra cells.

Only in-frame clones appear in the TCRdb table, and some are missing; sequencing was by immunoSEQ multiplex PCR. The top ten clones hold 11% of a sample with roughly 14,000 clones, 80% to 90% of them seen once. CDR1 and CDR2 from the germline V gene are MNHNS and SASEGT. V trimming: 6 bases; J trimming: 7 bases; junction bases outside the gene matches: 8. The CDR3 extends over 14 amino acids. Sequencing was performed on peripheral blood, taken from a patient treated with proton-based radiotherapy. The TCR originated in a man in his 70s with pancreatic cancer. V usage is TRBV6-1 and J usage is TRBJ1-4, with 7 nucleotides matching TRBD1. CDR3 amino acids: CASRTGAISEKLFF. The CDR3 nucleotides are TGTGCCAGCAGAACAGGGGCGATCAGTGAAAAACTGTTTTTT.